This T cell receptor beta chain was captured by sequencing in a study of cytotoxic CD8 clonotypes in ibrutinib-treated CLL. About the study: After a median roughly twelve months on treatment (6 to 36), response samples were drawn.

Produced via immunoSEQ multiplex PCR; TCRdb's table is partial and in-frame only. The sample lists 20,000 or so clones, roughly 80% occurring once. The CDR3 has 12 residues. With 6 bases removed from V and 6 bases from J, the gap between germline ends came to 12 bases. Germline lookup yields CDR1 SNHLY and CDR2 FYNNEI. Findings and limits, study-wide: Private clonotypes, not public ones, expanded at ibrutinib response.

Note on this clone: Antigen unknown.

This TCR was sampled from a human donor with chronic lymphocytic leukemia. The rearrangement links TRBV2 to TRBJ2-7; D uncertain. The sequencing here drew on PBMCs, taken before ibrutinib treatment. Here the CDR3 DNA reads TGTGCCAGCAGGGATTGGGCATTCGAGCAGTACTTC. It yields the protein CASRDWAFEQYF.